This is a list of T cell receptor beta chains from one sample in a study of T cell responses to AZD1222 COVID-19 vaccine. Clones were sequenced by immunoSEQ multiplex PCR, and TCRdb holds only the in-frame ones, with some missing. The sample includes 120,000 or so clones, 85% to 90% of them seen just once. The material sequenced was peripheral blood, taken 28 days after the second AZD1222 dose. The source is an adult who received the AZD1222 COVID-19 vaccine. Both conserved end residues are trimmed from each CDR3. Each record gives: J gene, V gene, CDR3 protein.

j_gene: TRBJ1-3
v_gene: TRBV6-5
CDR3aa: ASIFLPASGNTIY

j_gene: TRBJ2-2
v_gene: TRBV2
CDR3aa: ASTAGGGWTGELF

j_gene: TRBJ1-6
v_gene: TRBV3-1/TRBV3-2
CDR3aa: ASSQDGGLNSPLH

j_gene: TRBJ1-2
v_gene: TRBV30
CDR3aa: AWSVGLANYGYT

j_gene: TRBJ1-6
v_gene: TRBV18
CDR3aa: ASSPLGTRDSPLH

j_gene: TRBJ1-1
v_gene: TRBV7-9
CDR3aa: ASSLAPGDRYLNTEAF

j_gene: TRBJ1-1
v_gene: TRBV30
CDR3aa: AWTVQGANTEAF

j_gene: TRBJ2-7
v_gene: TRBV2
CDR3aa: ASTRTGDSYEQY

j_gene: TRBJ2-6
v_gene: TRBV7-8
CDR3aa: ASSSGRYSDGANVLT

j_gene: TRBJ1-1
v_gene: TRBV9
CDR3aa: ASSQIGTPTTEAF

j_gene: TRBJ1-2
v_gene: TRBV29-1
CDR3aa: SVESGAGYT

j_gene: TRBJ2-7
v_gene: TRBV4-3
CDR3aa: ASSMDIRYEQY

j_gene: TRBJ2-4
v_gene: TRBV19
CDR3aa: ASSPRDKNIQY

j_gene: TRBJ2-1
v_gene: TRBV7-2
CDR3aa: ASSHRSVPGGSEQF

j_gene: TRBJ1-2
v_gene: TRBV7-9
CDR3aa: ASSSPGQGNYGYT

j_gene: TRBJ1-2
v_gene: TRBV4-1
CDR3aa: ASSHPRDRGRQNYGYT

j_gene: TRBJ1-5
v_gene: TRBV19
CDR3aa: ASSIIIGGAGRGEKQPQH

j_gene: TRBJ2-2
v_gene: TRBV11-2
CDR3aa: ASSHSGTQNTGELF

j_gene: TRBJ1-4
v_gene: TRBV18
CDR3aa: ASSAGTGGSADEKLF

j_gene: TRBJ2-7
v_gene: TRBV5-1
CDR3aa: ASSFFAGAKSYEQY

j_gene: TRBJ2-1
v_gene: TRBV25-1
CDR3aa: ASSGDRVRSNEQF

j_gene: TRBJ2-5
v_gene: TRBV6-5
CDR3aa: ASNPAGPPETQY

j_gene: TRBJ2-3
v_gene: TRBV29-1
CDR3aa: SVGTSGYTDTQY

j_gene: TRBJ2-5
v_gene: TRBV18
CDR3aa: ASSQGWDETQY

j_gene: TRBJ2-5
v_gene: TRBV10-1
CDR3aa: ASSESGYQETQY

j_gene: TRBJ2-7
v_gene: TRBV5-1
CDR3aa: ASRPGQFRDYEQY

j_gene: TRBJ2-5
v_gene: TRBV7-3
CDR3aa: ASSRDFGETQY

j_gene: TRBJ2-1
v_gene: TRBV9
CDR3aa: ASSAGLSGGAYNEQF

j_gene: TRBJ2-7
v_gene: TRBV28
CDR3aa: ASSFQGFIYEQY

j_gene: TRBJ1-5
v_gene: TRBV7-2
CDR3aa: ASSLYSTGVPDQPQH

j_gene: TRBJ1-2
v_gene: TRBV19
CDR3aa: ASSIGQSNYGYT

j_gene: TRBJ1-4
v_gene: TRBV18
CDR3aa: ASSPGQNEKLF

j_gene: TRBJ1-4
v_gene: TRBV25-1
CDR3aa: ASSDRLGREKLF